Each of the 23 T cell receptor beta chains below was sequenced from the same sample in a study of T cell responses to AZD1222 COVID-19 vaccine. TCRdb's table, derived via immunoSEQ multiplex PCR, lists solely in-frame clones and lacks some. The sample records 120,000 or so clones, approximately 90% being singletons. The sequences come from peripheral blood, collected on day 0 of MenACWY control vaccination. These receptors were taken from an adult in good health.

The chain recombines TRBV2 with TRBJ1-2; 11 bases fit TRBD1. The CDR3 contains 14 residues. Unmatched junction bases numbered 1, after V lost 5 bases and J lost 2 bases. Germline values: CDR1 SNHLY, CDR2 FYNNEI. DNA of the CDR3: TGTGCCAGCAGTAGGGACAGGGGGAACTATGGCTACACCTTC. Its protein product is CASSRDRGNYGYTF.

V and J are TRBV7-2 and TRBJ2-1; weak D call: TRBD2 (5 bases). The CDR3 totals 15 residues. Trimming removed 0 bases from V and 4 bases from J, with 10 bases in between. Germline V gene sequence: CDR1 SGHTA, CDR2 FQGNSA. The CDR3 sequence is CASSLAGLLYNEQFF. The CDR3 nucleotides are TGTGCCAGCAGCTTAGCCGGACTTCTTTACAATGAGCAGTTCTTC.

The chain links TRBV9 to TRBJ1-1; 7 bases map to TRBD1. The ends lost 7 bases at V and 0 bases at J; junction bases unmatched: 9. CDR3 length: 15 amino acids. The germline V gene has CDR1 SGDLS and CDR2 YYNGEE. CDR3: CASGPNTGVNTEAFF. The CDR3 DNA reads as TGTGCCAGCGGACCTAACACAGGGGTGAACACTGAAGCTTTCTTT.

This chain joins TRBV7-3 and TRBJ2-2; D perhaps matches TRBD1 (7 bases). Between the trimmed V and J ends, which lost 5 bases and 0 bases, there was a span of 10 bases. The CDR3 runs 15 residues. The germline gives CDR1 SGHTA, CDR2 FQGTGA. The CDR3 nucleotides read TGTGCCAGCAGCGCAGGGGGGCCGAACACCGGGGAGCTGTTTTTT. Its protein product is CASSAGGPNTGELFF.

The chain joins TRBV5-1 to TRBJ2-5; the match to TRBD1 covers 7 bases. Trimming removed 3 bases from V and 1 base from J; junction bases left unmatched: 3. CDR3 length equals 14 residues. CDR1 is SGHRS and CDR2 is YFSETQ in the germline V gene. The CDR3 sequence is CASSSTGTQETQYF. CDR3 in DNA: TGCGCCAGCAGCTCGACAGGGACCCAAGAGACCCAGTACTTC.

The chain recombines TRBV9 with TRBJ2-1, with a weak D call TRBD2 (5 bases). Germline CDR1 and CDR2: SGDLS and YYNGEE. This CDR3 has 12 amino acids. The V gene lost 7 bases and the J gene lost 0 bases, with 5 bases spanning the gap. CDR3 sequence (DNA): TGTGCCAGCGGGAGCTCCTACAATGAGCAGTTCTTC. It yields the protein CASGSSYNEQFF.

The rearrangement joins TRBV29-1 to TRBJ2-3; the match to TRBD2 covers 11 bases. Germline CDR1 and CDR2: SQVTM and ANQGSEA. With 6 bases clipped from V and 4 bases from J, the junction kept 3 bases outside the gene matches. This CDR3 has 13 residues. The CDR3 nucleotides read TGCAGCGTCGATAGCGGGAGGGCAGATACGCAGTATTTT. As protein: CSVDSGRADTQYF.

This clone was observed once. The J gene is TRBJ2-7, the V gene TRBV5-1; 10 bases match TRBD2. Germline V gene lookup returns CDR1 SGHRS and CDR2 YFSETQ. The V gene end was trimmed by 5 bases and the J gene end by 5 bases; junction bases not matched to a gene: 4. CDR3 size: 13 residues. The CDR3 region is CASSGTSVHEQYF. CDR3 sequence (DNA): TGCGCCAGCAGTGGGACTAGCGTGCACGAGCAGTACTTC.

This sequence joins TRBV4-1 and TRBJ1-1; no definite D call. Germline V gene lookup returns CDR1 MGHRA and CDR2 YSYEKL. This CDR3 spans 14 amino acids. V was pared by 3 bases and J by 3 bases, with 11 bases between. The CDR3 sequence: CASSQDSRDTEAFF. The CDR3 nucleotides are TGCGCCAGCAGCCAGGATTCCCGGGACACTGAAGCTTTCTTT.

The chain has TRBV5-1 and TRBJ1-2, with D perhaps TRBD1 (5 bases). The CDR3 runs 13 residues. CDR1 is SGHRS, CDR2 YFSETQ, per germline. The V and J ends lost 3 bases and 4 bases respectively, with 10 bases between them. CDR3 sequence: CASSSDTGYGYTF. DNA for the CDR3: TGCGCCAGCAGCTCGGACACTGGCTATGGCTACACCTTC.

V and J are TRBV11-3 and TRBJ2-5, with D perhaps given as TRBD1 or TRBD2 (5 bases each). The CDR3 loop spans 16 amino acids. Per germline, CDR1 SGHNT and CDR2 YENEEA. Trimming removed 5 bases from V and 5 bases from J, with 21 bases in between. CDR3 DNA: TGTGCCAGCAGCCCCTTTGGGGGAAGGAGTTTGGAGACCCAGTACTTC. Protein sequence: CASSPFGGRSLETQYF.

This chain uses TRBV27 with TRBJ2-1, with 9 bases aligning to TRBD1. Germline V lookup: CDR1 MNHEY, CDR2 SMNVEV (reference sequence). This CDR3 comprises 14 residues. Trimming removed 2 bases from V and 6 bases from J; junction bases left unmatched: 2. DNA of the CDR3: TGTGCCAGCAGTTTAACGACAGGGGGCAATGAGCAGTTCTTC. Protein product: CASSLTTGGNEQFF.

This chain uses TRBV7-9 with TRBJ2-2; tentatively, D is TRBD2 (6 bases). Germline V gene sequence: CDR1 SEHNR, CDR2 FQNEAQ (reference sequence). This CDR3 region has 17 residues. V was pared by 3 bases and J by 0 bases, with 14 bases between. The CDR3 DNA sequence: TGTGCCAGCAGCTTTAGGAGGGGAGGCCCGAACACCGGGGAGCTGTTTTTT. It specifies CASSFRRGGPNTGELFF.

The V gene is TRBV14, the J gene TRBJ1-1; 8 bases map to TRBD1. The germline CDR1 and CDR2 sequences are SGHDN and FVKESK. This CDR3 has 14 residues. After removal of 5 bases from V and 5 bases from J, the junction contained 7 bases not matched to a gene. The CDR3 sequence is CASSTGQGGTEAFF. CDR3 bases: TGTGCCAGCAGCACTGGACAGGGTGGAACTGAAGCTTTCTTT.

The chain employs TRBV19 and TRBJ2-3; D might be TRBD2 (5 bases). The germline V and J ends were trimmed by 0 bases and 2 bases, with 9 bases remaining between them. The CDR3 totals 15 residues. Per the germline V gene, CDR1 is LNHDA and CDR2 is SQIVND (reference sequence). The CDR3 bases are TGTGCCAGTAGTATAGAGCGGGCCAACACAGATACGCAGTATTTT. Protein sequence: CASSIERANTDTQYF.

CDR3 sequence: CASSQHREGYTF. CDR3 DNA: TGTGCCAGCAGCCAACACAGGGAAGGCTACACCTTC. V usage is TRBV3-1 (or the pseudogene TRBV3-2) and J usage is TRBJ1-2, with TRBD1 as a possible D gene (6 bases). Germline CDR1 LGHDT, CDR2 YNNKEL (reference sequence). The CDR3 loop spans 12 amino acids. V was pared by 2 bases and J by 8 bases, with 9 bases between.

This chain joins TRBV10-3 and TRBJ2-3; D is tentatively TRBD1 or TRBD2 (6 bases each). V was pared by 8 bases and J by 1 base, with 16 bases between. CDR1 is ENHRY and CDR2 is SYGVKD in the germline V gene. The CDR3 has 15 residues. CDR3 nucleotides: TGTGCCATCGGGGGGCGGGACATACGCACAGATACGCAGTATTTT. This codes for CAIGGRDIRTDTQYF.

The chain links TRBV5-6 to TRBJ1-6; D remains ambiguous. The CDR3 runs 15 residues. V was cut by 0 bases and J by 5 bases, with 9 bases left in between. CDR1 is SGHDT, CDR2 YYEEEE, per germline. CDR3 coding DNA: TGTGCCAGCAGCTTGGGTGGCGCAAATAATTCACCCCTCCACTTT. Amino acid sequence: CASSLGGANNSPLHF.

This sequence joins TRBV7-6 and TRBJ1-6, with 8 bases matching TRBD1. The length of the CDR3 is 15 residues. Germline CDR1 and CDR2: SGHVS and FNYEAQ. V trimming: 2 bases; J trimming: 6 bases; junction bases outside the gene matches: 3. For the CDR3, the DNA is TGTGCCAGCAGCTTACAGGGGGCGCGTAATTCACCCCTCCACTTT. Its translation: CASSLQGARNSPLHF. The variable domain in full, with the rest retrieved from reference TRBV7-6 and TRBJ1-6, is GAGVSQSPRYKVTKRGQDVALRCDPISGHVSLYWYRQALGQGPEFLTYFNYEAQQDKSGLPNDRFSAERPEGSISTLTIQRTEQRDSAMYRCASSLQGARNSPLHFGNGTRLTVT.

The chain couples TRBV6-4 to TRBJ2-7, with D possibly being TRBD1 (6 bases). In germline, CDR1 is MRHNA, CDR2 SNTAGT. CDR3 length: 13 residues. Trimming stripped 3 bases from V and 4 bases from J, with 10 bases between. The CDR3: CASSEQRGYEQYF. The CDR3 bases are TGTGCCAGCAGTGAACAGAGGGGGTACGAGCAGTACTTC.

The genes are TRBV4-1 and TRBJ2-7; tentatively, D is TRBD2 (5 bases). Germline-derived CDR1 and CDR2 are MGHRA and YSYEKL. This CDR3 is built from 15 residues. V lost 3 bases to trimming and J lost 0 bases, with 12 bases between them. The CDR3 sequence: CASSQTEAYSYEQYF. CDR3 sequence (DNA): TGCGCCAGCAGCCAGACGGAGGCTTACTCCTACGAGCAGTACTTC.

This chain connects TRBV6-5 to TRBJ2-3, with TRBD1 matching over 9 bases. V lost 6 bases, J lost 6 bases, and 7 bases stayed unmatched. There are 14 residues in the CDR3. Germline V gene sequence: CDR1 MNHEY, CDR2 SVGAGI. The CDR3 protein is CASRKTGGADTQYF. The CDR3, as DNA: TGTGCCAGCAGGAAGACAGGGGGTGCGGATACGCAGTATTTT.

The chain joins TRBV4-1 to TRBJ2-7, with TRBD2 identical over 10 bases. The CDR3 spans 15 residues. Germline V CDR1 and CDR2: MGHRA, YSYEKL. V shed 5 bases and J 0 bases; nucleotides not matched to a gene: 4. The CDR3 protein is CASSISGGASYEQYF. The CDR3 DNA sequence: TGCGCCAGCAGCATAAGCGGGGGGGCCTCCTACGAGCAGTACTTC.